The 7 T cell receptor beta chains below were found in one sample sequenced in a study of blood T cell repertoires in COVID-19. Only in-frame clones appear in the TCRdb table, and some are missing; sequencing was by immunoSEQ multiplex PCR. The sample has 140,000 to 150,000 clones; around 84% are singletons. The sequencing sample was made of peripheral blood. These TCRs come from a young man with COVID-19, enrolled during active disease.

This chain uses TRBV29-1 with TRBJ1-2; possible D gene TRBD1, 5 bases. Per germline, CDR1 SQVTM and CDR2 ANQGSEA. This CDR3 contains 13 residues. Trimming took off 0 bases at V and 8 bases at J, with 13 bases between the two ends. The CDR3 DNA sequence: TGCAGCGTTGAAGAGGGGGGTCTATACGGCTACACCTTC. It is translated as CSVEEGGLYGYTF.

V gene TRBV7-2 combines with J gene TRBJ2-5; weak D call: TRBD2 (6 bases). Germline-derived CDR1 and CDR2 are SGHTA and FQGNSA. The V end was cut by 5 bases, the J end by 3 bases, with 13 bases between. The CDR3 is 14 amino acids. Here the CDR3 DNA reads TGTGCCAGCAGCCGCGGGACGTCAGAAGAGACCCAGTACTTC. Residues: CASSRGTSEETQYF. The full variable domain, in which reference TRBV7-2 and TRBJ2-5 provide the parts outside the CDR3, is GAGVSQSPSNKVTEKGKDVELRCDPISGHTALYWYRQSLGQGLEFLIYFQGNSAPDKSGLPSDRFSAERTGGSVSTLTIQRTQQEDSAVYLCASSRGTSEETQYFGPGTRLLVL.

The rearrangement joins TRBV12-3 or TRBV12-4 to TRBJ1-2; a weak D match, TRBD1 (5 bases). The CDR3 covers 12 residues. V lost 6 bases and J lost 5, with 10 bases in between. The CDR3 here is CASRAGGYGYTF. The CDR3 nucleotides are TGTGCCAGCAGGGCCGGGGGTTATGGCTACACCTTC.

The rearrangement uses TRBV5-6 and TRBJ2-7; TRBD1 is a possible D gene (5 bases). Germline CDR1 and CDR2: SGHDT and YYEEEE. The CDR3 totals 14 residues. V lost 2 bases to trimming and J lost 4 bases, with 13 bases between them. The CDR3 loop is CASSFSGPYYEQYF. CDR3 nucleotides: TGTGCCAGCAGCTTTTCAGGGCCCTATTACGAGCAGTACTTC.

CDR3 nucleotide sequence: TGCGCCAGCAGCCAGGACCCCGGGACTGGTAGGGGGCAGTACTTC. Residues: CASSQDPGTGRGQYF. This sequence joins TRBV4-3 and TRBJ2-7, with D maybe TRBD2 (6 bases). Germline CDR1 reads LGHNA; CDR2 reads YSLEER. The CDR3 runs to 15 residues. V dropped 3 bases and J dropped 9 bases, with 21 bases sitting between them.

V and J are TRBV24-1 and TRBJ1-2; 7 nucleotides agree with TRBD1. CDR1 KGHDR and CDR2 SFDVKD come from the germline V gene. The CDR3 extends over 14 amino acids. V gave up 5 bases and J gave up 1 base; unmatched junction bases: 3. The CDR3 DNA follows: TGTGCCACCAGTGGGACAGGTTTTAACTATGGCTACACCTTC. This sequence encodes CATSGTGFNYGYTF.

The chain joins TRBV6-5 to TRBJ1-2; 8 bases are shared with TRBD1. V shed 7 bases and J 4 bases; nucleotides not matched to a gene: 5. The CDR3 is 13 residues long. Per the germline V gene, CDR1 is MNHEY and CDR2 is SVGAGI. The CDR3 is CASNSGGSYGYTF. The CDR3 DNA reads as TGTGCCAGCAACTCAGGGGGCTCCTATGGCTACACCTTC.